This TCR beta chain was found in a study of CD8 T cells in Susac syndrome. On the study more broadly: Over 5 sequenced Susac syndrome patients had clinically active disease, while 8 or 9 were in remission.

cDNA came from 0.5 to 1 ug RNA primed by random hexamers. The TCR beta CDR3 was amplified by immunoSEQ multiplex PCR across 54 Vbeta, 13 Jbeta. In TCRdb, the immunoSEQ multiplex PCR reads were re-called with MiXCR into one record per CDR3 protein. The sample consists of just over 150,000 distinct CDR3 sequences, approximately 96% of them appearing once. This CDR3 has 15 amino acids. V shed 5 bases, J shed 2 bases, and the junction held 6 bases outside the gene matches. Per germline, CDR1 SGHVS and CDR2 FQNEAQ. Sequenced sample: CD4+ T cells from PBMCs. The genes are TRBV7-8 and TRBJ2-1; 7 bases line up with TRBD2. This sequence originates from a human donor with Susac syndrome. CDR3 DNA: TGTGCCAGCAGCGTAGAAAGCGGGGCCTACAATGAGCAGTTCTTC. Residues: CASSVESGAYNEQFF. Drawing the rest from reference TRBV7-8 and TRBJ2-1, the complete variable domain is GAGVSQSPRYKVAKRGQDVALRCDPISGHVSLFWYQQALGQGPEFLTYFQNEAQLDKSGLPSDRFFAERPEGSVSTLKIQRTQQEDSAVYLCASSVESGAYNEQFFGPGTRLTVL.